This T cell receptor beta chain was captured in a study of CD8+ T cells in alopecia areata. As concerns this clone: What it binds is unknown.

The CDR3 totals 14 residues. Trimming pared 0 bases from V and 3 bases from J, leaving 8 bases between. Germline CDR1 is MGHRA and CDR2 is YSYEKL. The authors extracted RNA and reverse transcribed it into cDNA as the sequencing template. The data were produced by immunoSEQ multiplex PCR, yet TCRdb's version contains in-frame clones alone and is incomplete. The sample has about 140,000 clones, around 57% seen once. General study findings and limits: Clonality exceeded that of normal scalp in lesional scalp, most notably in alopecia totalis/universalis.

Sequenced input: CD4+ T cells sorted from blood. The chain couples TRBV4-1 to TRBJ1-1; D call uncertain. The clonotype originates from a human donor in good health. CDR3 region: CASSQDPIYTEAFF. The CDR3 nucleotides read TGCGCCAGCAGCCAAGATCCCATATACACTGAAGCTTTCTTT.